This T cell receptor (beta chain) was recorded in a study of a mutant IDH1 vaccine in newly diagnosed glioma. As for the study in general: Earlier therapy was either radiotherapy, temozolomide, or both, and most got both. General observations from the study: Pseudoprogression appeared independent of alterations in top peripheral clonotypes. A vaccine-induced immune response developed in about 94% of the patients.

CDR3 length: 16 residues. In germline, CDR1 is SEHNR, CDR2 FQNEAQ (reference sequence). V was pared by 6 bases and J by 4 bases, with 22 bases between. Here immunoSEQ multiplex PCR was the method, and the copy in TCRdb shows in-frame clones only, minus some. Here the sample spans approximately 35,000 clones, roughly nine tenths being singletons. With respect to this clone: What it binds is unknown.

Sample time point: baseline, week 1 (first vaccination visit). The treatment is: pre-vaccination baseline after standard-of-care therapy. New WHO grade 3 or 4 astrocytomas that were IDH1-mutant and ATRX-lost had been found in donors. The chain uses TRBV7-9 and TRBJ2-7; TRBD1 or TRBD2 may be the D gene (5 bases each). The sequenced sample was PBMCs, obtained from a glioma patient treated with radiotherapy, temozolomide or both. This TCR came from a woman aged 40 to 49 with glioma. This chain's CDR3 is CASSPRPERDPYEQYF. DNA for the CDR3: TGTGCCAGCAGTCCGCGGCCGGAGAGGGACCCTTACGAGCAGTACTTC.